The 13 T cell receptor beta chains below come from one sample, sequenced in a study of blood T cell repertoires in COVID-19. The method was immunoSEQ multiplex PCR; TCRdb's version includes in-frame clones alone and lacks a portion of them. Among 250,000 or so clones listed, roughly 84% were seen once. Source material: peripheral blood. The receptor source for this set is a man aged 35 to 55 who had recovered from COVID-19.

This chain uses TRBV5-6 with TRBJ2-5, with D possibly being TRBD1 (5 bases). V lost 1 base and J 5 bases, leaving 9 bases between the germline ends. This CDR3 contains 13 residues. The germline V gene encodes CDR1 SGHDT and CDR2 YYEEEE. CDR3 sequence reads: CASSLTPGETQYF. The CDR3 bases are TGTGCCAGCAGCTTGACCCCAGGGGAGACCCAGTACTTC.

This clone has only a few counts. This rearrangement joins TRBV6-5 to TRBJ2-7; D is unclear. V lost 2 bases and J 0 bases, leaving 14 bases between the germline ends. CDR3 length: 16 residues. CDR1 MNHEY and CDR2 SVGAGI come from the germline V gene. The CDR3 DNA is TGTGCCAGCAGTTACATGGGCCAAGGCCACTCCTACGAGCAGTACTTC. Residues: CASSYMGQGHSYEQYF.

CDR3 nucleotide sequence: TGTGCCAGCAGCCCTGGGACTAGCGACGAGCAGTACTTC. This codes for CASSPGTSDEQYF. V usage is TRBV5-4 and J usage is TRBJ2-7; 10 nucleotides align to TRBD2. Unmatched junction bases numbered 3, after V lost 4 bases and J lost 5 bases. The CDR3 has 13 amino acids. The germline gives CDR1 SGHNT, CDR2 YYREEE (reference sequence).

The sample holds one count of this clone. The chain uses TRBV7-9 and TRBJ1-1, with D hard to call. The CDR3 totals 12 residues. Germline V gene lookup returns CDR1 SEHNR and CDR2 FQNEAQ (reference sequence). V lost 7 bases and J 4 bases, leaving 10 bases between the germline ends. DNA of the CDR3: TGTGCCAGCAAATCGGTCGGCACTGAAGCTTTCTTT. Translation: CASKSVGTEAFF.

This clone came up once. This CDR3 reads CSVVGQANYGYTF. CDR3 in DNA: TGCAGCGTTGTGGGACAAGCTAACTATGGCTACACCTTC. The V gene is TRBV29-1, the J gene TRBJ1-2; maybe TRBD1 (6 bases). Germline V gene sequence: CDR1 SQVTM, CDR2 ANQGSEA. This CDR3 is built from 13 residues. The germline V and J ends were trimmed by 4 bases and 0 bases, with 9 bases remaining between them.

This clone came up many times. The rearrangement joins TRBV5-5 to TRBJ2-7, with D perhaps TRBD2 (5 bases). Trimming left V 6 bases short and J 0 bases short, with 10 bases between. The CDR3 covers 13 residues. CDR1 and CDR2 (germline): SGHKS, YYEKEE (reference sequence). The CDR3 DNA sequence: TGTGCCAGCACCCAGGAGGACTCCTACGAGCAGTACTTC. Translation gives CASTQEDSYEQYF. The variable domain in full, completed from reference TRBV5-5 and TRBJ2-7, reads DAGVTQSPTHLIKTRGQQVTLRCSPISGHKSVSWYQQVLGQGPQFIFQYYEKEERGRGNFPDRFSARQFPNYSSELNVNALLLGDSALYLCASTQEDSYEQYFGPGTRLTVT.

DNA for the CDR3: TGTGCCAGCAGCGCCGGGACTAGCTCCGTTGGGGCCAACGTCCTGACTTTC. Protein product: CASSAGTSSVGANVLTF. The J gene is TRBJ2-6, the V gene TRBV9, with 9 bases fitting TRBD2. The germline gives CDR1 SGDLS, CDR2 YYNGEE. V dropped 3 bases and J dropped 3; count of bases not matched to a gene: 7. The CDR3 covers 17 residues.

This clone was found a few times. CDR3 loop: CATSRVRQGSTEAFF. CDR3 sequence (DNA): TGTGCCACCAGCAGAGTGAGACAGGGTTCCACTGAAGCTTTCTTT. The gene calls are TRBV15 and TRBJ1-1; the match to TRBD1 covers 7 bases. Trimming removed 1 base from V and 4 bases from J; junction bases left unmatched: 6. Germline CDR1 LNHNV, CDR2 YYDKDF (reference sequence). The CDR3 totals 15 residues.

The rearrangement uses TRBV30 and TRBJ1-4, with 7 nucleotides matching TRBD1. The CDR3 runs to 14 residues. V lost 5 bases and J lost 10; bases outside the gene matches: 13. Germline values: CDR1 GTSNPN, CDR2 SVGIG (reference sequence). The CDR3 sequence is CAWAGQVFIGKLFF. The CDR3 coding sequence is TGTGCCTGGGCAGGACAGGTGTTTATTGGAAAACTGTTTTTT. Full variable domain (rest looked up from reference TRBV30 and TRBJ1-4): SQTIHQWPATLVQPVGSPLSLECTVEGTSNPNLYWYRQAAGRGLQLLFYSVGIGQISSEVPQNLSASRPQDRQFILSSKKLLLSDSGFYLCAWAGQVFIGKLFFGSGTQLSVL.

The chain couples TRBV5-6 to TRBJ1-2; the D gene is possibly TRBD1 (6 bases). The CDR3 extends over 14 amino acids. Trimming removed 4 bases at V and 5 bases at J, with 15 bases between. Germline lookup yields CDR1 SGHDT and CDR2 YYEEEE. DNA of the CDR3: TGTGCCAGCAGCGCGGGGGGCCATGTGTATGGCTACACCTTC. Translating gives CASSAGGHVYGYTF.

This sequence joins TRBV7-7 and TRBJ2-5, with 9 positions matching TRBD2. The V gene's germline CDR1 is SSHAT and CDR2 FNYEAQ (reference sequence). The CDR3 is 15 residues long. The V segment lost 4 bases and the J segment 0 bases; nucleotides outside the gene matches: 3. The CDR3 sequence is CASSSTSGNQETQYF. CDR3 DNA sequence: TGTGCCAGCAGCTCGACTAGCGGAAACCAAGAGACCCAGTACTTC.

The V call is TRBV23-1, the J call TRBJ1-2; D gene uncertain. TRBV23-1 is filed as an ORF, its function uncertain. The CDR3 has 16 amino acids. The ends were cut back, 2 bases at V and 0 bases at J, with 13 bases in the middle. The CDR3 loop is CASSQGGTASNYGYTF. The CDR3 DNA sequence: TGCGCCAGCAGTCAAGGAGGTACAGCCTCTAACTATGGCTACACCTTC.

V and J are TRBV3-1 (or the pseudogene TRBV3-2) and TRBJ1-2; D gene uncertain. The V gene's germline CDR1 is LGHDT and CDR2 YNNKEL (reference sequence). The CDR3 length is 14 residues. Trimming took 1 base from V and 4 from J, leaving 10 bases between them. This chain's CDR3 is CASSQGPSPYGYTF. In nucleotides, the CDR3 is TGTGCCAGCAGCCAAGGTCCGAGTCCCTATGGCTACACCTTC.